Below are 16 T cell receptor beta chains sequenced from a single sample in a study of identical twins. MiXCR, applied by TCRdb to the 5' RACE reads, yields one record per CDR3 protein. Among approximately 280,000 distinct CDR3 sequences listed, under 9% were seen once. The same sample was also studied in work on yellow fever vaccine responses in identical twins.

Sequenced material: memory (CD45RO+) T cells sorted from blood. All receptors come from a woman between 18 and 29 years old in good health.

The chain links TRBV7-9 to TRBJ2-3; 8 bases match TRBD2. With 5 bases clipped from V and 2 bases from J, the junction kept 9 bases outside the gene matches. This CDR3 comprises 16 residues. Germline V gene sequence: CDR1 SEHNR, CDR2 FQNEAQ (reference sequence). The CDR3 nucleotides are TGTGCCAGCAGCCTGATAGCGGGGCCCGACACAGATACGCAGTATTTT. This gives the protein CASSLIAGPDTDTQYF.

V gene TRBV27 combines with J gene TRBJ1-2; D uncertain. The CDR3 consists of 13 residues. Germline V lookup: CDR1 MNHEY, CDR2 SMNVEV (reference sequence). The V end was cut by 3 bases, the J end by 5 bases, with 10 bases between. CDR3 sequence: CASSFAVGYGYTF. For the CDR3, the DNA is TGTGCCAGCAGTTTTGCCGTGGGGTATGGCTACACCTTC.

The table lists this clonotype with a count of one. For the CDR3, the DNA is TGTGCCAGCTCACTTAATCGACAGAACAATGAGCAGTTCTTC. Translation gives CASSLNRQNNEQFF. The chain couples TRBV18 to TRBJ2-1, with D possibly matching TRBD1 (5 bases). Trimming stripped 4 bases from V and 5 bases from J, with 12 bases between. This CDR3 is 14 amino acids long. CDR1 KGHSH and CDR2 LQKENI come from the germline V gene.

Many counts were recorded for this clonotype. CDR3 in amino acids: CASSQGPGTGPYEQYF. The CDR3 DNA follows: TGTGCCAGCAGCCAGGGGCCTGGGACAGGACCCTACGAGCAGTACTTC. The rearrangement links TRBV3-1 to TRBJ2-7; 8 positions agree with TRBD1. The CDR3 has 16 amino acids. Germline loops: CDR1 LGHDT, CDR2 YNNKEL (reference sequence). Trimming cost V 3 bases and J 2 bases; bases outside gene matches: 9.

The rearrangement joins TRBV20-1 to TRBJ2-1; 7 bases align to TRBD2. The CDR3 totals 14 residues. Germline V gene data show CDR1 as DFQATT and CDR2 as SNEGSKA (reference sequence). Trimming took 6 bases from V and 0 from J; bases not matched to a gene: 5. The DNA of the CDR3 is TGCAGTGCAGCGGGACTTAGCTCCTACAATGAGCAGTTCTTC. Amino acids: CSAAGLSSYNEQFF.

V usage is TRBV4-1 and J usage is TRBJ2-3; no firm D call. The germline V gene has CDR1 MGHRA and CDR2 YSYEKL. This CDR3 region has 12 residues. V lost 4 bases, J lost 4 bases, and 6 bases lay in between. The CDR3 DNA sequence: TGCGCCAGCAGCCGAGAGGCAGATACGCAGTATTTT. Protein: CASSREADTQYF.

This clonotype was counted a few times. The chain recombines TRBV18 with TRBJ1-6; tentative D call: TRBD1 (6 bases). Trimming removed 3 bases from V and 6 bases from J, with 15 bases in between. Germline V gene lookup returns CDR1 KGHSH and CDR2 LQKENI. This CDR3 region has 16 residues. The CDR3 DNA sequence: TGTGCCAGCTCACCGGACAGATCGGCCGGTAATTCACCCCTCCACTTT. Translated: CASSPDRSAGNSPLHF. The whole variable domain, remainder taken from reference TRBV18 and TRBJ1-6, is NAGVMQNPRHLVRRRGQEARLRCSPMKGHSHVYWYRQLPEEGLKFMVYLQKENIIDESGMPKERFSAEFPKEGPSILRIQQVVRGDSAAYFCASSPDRSAGNSPLHFGNGTRLTVT.

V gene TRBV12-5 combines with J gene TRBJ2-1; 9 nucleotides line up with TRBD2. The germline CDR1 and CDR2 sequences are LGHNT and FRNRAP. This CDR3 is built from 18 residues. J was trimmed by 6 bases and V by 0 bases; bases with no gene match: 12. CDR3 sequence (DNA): TGTGCTAGTGGTTTGGTTCGGGTAGCGGGAGTTTTTAGCAATGAGCAGTTCTTC. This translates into CASGLVRVAGVFSNEQFF.

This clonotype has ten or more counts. The CDR3 reads CASSLTPGTGFTNYGYTF. CDR3 DNA sequence: TGCGCCAGCAGCTTGACCCCCGGGACAGGGTTTACTAACTATGGCTACACCTTC. This chain links TRBV5-1 with TRBJ1-2, with 9 bases matching TRBD1. The length of the CDR3 is 18 residues. Unmatched junction bases numbered 10, after V lost 1 base and J lost 0 bases. In germline, CDR1 is SGHRS, CDR2 YFSETQ.

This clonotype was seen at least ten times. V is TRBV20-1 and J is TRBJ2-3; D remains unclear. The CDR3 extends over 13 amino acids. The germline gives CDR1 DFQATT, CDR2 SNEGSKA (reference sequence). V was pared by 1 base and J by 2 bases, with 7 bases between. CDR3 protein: CSARAQLTDTQYF. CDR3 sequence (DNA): TGCAGTGCTAGAGCCCAGCTCACAGATACGCAGTATTTT.

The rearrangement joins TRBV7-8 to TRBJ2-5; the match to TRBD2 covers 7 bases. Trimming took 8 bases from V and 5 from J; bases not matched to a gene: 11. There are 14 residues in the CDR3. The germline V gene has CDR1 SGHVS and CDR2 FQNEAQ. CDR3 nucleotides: TGTGCCAGCGGCGGCGGGGGTGGGCGGGAGACCCAGTACTTC. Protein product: CASGGGGGRETQYF.

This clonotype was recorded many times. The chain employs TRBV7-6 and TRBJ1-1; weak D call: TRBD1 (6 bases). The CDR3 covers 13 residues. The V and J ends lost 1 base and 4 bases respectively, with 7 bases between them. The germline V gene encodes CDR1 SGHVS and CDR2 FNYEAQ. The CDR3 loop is CASSLGGATEAFF. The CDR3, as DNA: TGTGCCAGCAGCTTAGGGGGGGCCACTGAAGCTTTCTTT.

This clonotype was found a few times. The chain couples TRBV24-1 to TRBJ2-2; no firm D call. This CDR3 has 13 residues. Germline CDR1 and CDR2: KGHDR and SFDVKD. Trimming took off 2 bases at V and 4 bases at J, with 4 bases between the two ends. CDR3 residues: CATSDSATGELFF. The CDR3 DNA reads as TGTGCCACCAGTGATTCGGCCACCGGGGAGCTGTTTTTT.

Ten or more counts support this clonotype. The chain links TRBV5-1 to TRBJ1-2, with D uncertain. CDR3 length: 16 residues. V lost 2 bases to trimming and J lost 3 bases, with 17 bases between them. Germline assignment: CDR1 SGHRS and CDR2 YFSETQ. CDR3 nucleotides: TGCGCCAGCAGCTTTAACGGGCCTCTAACAGACTATGGCTACACCTTC. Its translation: CASSFNGPLTDYGYTF. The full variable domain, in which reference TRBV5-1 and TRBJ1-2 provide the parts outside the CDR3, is KAGVTQTPRYLIKTRGQQVTLSCSPISGHRSVSWYQQTPGQGLQFLFEYFSETQRNKGNFPGRFSGRQFSNSRSEMNVSTLELGDSALYLCASSFNGPLTDYGYTFGSGTRLTVV.

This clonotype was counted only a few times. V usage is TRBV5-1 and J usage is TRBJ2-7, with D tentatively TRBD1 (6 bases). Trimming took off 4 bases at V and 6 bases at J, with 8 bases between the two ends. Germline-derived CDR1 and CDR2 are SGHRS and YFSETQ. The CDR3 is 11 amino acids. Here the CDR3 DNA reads TGCGCCAGCAGCGTGACAGGCGAGCAGTACTTC. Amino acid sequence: CASSVTGEQYF.

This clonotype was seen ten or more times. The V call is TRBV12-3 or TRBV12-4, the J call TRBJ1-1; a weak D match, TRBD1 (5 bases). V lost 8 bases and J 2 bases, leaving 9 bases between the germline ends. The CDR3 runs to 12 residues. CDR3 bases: TGTGCCAGCCGGGGGGGAAACACTGAAGCTTTCTTT. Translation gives CASRGGNTEAFF.